A few counts support the clone carrying this TCR beta chain. What it binds is unknown. This sample was taken from a study of identical twins. Study-level findings and limits: Alpha sequences out of frame and shared by twins had excess low generation probability.

TCRdb used MiXCR to reprocess the 5' RACE reads, holding one entry per CDR3 protein. The sample has approximately 240,000 distinct CDR3 sequences; over 12% are singletons. V gave up 6 bases and J gave up 7 bases; unmatched junction bases: 6. Looked up from germline, CDR1 is DFQATT and CDR2 is SNEGSKA (reference sequence). The CDR3 sequence is 14 residues long. The receptor was derived from a woman younger than 30 in good health. The V gene is TRBV20-1, the J gene TRBJ2-1; 13 nucleotides align to TRBD2. Input material: memory (CD45RO+) T cells sorted from blood. CDR3 bases: TGCAGTGCCCGAGGACTAGCGGGAGTGAATGAGCAGTTCTTC. It codes for CSARGLAGVNEQFF.